This T cell receptor (beta chain) was captured by sequencing in a study of T cell clonality in common variable immunodeficiency. Blood samples were heparinized, 5 to 8 ml per donor. Findings and limits, study-wide: TCRbeta clonality was increased in CVID versus healthy controls. Compared with controls, CVID subjects had fewer shared TCRbeta clones.

The J segment lost 2 bases and the V segment lost 7 bases, leaving 6 bases of the junction unmatched. The CDR3 sequence is 14 residues long. In germline, CDR1 is SGHTA, CDR2 FQGNSA. Clones were sequenced by immunoSEQ multiplex PCR, and TCRdb holds only the in-frame ones, with some missing. The repertoire has approximately 81,000 clones, none seen only once; the ten largest take over 0.7%. This clone has a count of ten or more. The antigen remains undetermined. The CDR3 extends 3 residues past the end of the read, so its final part is completed from the germline J gene. This receptor was taken from a person between 18 and 75 years old in good health. Sequenced: peripheral blood mononuclear cells. The chain uses TRBV7-2 and TRBJ2-3; TRBD1 aligns across 7 bases. CDR3 residues: CASTTRGNTDTQYF. The CDR3 bases that were read are TGTGCCAGCACCACCAGGGGGAACACAGATACG. Using reference TRBV7-2 and TRBJ2-3 for the parts outside the CDR3, the full variable domain is GAGVSQSPSNKVTEKGKDVELRCDPISGHTALYWYRQSLGQGLEFLIYFQGNSAPDKSGLPSDRFSAERTGGSVSTLTIQRTQQEDSAVYLCASTTRGNTDTQYFGPGTRLTVL.